The clone carrying this T cell receptor (beta chain) occurred a few times. The antigen remains undetermined. These data come from a study of T-cell memory formation after mild COVID-19. Study details: TCR clusters mostly belonged to single donors. Study results and limitations: CD4+ contracting clones were mainly CM and EM; CD8+ ones, EMRA.

TCRdb itself ran the 5' RACE reads through MiXCR, one entry per CDR3 protein. The table includes about 260,000 distinct CDR3 sequences, about a sixth detected once. Germline V CDR1 and CDR2: ENHRY, SYGVKD. CDR3 size: 12 residues. Trimming left V 2 bases short and J 1 base short, with 2 bases between. Sample: PBMCs or a T cell subset sorted from them (not recorded which). The clonotype originates from a man aged 18 to 29 who had mild COVID-19 (a few samples of this study predate the infection). Cell type and time point are not known. The chain joins TRBV10-3 to TRBJ2-5; D is uncertain. The CDR3 loop is CAISEVQETQYF. Here the CDR3 DNA reads TGTGCCATCAGTGAGGTCCAAGAGACCCAGTACTTC.